Here is one TCR beta chain with its context. The sample originates from a study of blood T cell repertoires in COVID-19. The assay was immunoSEQ multiplex PCR, and TCRdb's table has in-frame clones only and misses some. Of over 250,000 clones in the sample, under 90% were seen once. The specimen was peripheral blood. This clonotype was sampled from a man aged 45-65 years with acute or convalescent COVID-19.

The CDR3 reads CASGQGSYSGANVLTF. Here the CDR3 DNA reads TGTGCCAGCGGACAAGGCTCTTACTCTGGGGCCAACGTCCTGACTTTC. V gene TRBV27 combines with J gene TRBJ2-6; D is possibly TRBD1 (5 bases). CDR1 is MNHEY, CDR2 SMNVEV, per germline (reference sequence). The germline V and J ends were trimmed by 8 bases and 0 bases, with 14 bases remaining between them. The CDR3 spans 16 residues.